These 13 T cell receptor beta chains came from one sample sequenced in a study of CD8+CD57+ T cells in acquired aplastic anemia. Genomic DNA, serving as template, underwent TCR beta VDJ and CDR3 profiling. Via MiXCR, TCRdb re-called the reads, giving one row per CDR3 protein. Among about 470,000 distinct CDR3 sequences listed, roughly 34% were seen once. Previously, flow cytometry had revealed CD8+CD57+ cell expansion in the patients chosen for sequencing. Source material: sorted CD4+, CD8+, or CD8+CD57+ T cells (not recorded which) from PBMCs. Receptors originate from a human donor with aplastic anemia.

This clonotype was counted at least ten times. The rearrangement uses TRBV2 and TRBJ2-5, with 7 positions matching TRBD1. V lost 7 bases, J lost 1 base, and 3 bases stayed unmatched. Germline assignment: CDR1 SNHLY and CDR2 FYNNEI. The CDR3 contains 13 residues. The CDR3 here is CASTWTGQETQYF. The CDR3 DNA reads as TGTGCCAGCACCTGGACAGGCCAAGAGACCCAGTACTTC.

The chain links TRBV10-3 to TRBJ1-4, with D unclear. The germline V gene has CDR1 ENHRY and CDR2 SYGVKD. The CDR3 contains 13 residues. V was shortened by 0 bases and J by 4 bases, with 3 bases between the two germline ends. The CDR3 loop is CAISESLNEKLFF. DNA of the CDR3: TGTGCCATCAGTGAGTCCCTTAATGAAAAACTGTTTTTT.

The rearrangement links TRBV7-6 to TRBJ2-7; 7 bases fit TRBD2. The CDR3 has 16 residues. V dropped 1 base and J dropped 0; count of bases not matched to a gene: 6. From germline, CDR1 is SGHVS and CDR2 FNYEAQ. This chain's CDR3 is CASSLGLRGNSYEQYF. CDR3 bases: TGTGCCAGCAGCTTAGGATTGCGGGGGAACTCCTACGAGCAGTACTTC.

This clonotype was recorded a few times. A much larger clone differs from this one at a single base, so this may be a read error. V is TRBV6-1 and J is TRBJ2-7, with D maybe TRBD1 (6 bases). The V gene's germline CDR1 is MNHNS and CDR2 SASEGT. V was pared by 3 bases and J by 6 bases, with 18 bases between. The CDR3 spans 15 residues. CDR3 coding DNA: TGTGCCAGCAGTGACCCCTTTAAACAGGGAAGCGAGCAGTACTTC. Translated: CASSDPFKQGSEQYF.

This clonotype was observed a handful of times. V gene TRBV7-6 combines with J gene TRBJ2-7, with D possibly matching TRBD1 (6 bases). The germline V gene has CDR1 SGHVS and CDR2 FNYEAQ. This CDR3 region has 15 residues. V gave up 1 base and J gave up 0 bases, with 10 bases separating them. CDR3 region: CASSLGDTSSYEQYF. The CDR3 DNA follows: TGTGCCAGCAGCTTAGGGGACACCAGCTCCTACGAGCAGTACTTC.

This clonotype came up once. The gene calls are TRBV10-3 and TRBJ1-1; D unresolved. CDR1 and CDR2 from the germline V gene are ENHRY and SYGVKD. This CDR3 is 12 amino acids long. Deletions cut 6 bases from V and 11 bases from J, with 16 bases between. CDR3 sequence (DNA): TGTGCCATCAGCAGCCCCGGGAGGGAGGCTTTCTTT. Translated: CAISSPGREAFF.

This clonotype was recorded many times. The CDR3 is CSVSRLEGGELFF. Here the CDR3 DNA reads TGCAGCGTTTCCAGGTTGGAGGGCGGGGAGCTGTTTTTT. The chain combines TRBV29-1 with TRBJ2-2, with a possible D match to TRBD2 (6 bases). From germline, CDR1 is SQVTM and CDR2 ANQGSEA. The CDR3 runs to 13 residues. With 5 bases removed from V and 7 bases from J, the gap between germline ends came to 14 bases.

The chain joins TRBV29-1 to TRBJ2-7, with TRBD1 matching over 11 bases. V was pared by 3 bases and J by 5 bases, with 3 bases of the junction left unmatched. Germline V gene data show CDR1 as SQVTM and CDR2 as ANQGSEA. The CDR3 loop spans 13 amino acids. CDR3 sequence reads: CSVDGDRGDEQYF. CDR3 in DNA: TGCAGCGTTGATGGGGACAGGGGGGACGAGCAGTACTTC.

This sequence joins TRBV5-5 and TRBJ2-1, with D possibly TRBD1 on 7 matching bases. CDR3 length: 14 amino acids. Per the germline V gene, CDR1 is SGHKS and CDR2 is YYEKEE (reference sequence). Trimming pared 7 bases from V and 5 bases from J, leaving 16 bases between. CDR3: CASGGTAANNEQFF. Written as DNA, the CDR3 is TGTGCCAGCGGCGGGACAGCCGCTAACAATGAGCAGTTCTTC.

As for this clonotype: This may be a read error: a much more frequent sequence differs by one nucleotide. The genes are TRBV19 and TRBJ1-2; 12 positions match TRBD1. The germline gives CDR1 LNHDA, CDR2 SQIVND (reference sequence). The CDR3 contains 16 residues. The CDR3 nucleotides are TGTGCCAGTAGTCACATTACCGGGACAGGGGGCTATGGCTACGCCTTC. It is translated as CASSHITGTGGYGYAF.

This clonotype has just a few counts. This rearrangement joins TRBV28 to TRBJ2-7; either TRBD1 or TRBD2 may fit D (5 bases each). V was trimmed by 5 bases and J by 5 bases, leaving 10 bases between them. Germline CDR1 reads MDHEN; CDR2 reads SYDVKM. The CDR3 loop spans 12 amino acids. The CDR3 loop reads CASSRGENEQYF. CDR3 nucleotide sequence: TGTGCCAGCAGTCGAGGGGAGAACGAGCAGTACTTC.

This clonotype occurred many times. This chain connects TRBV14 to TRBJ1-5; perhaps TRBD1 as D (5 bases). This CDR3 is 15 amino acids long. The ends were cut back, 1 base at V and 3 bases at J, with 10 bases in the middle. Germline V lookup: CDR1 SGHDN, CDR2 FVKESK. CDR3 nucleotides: TGTGCCAGCAGCCAAGGTCAGGGACCCAATCAGCCCCAGCATTTT. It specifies CASSQGQGPNQPQHF.

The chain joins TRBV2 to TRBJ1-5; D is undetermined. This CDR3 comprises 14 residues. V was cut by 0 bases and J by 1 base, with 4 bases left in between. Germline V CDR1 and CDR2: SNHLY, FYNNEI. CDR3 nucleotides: TGTGCCAGCAGTGAAGCAGGAAGCAATCAGCCCCAGCATTTT. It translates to CASSEAGSNQPQHF.